A single sample gave rise to the 24 T cell receptor beta chains below, sequenced in a study of cytomegalovirus exposure and HLA in healthy donors. The PCR made use of 60 Vbeta and 13 Jbeta primers. The data were produced by immunoSEQ multiplex PCR, yet TCRdb's version contains in-frame clones alone and is incomplete. The data contain approximately 100,000 clones, around 75% of them seen just once; the ten biggest clones take up roughly 2.8%. Specimen: PBMCs. All receptors come from a female donor in good health and CMV-seronegative.

The chain uses TRBV30 and TRBJ2-7; D gene uncertain. The germline CDR1 and CDR2 sequences are GTSNPN and SVGIG (reference sequence). The V end was cut by 0 bases, the J end by 4 bases, with 10 bases between. This CDR3 has 13 residues. CDR3: CAWSVGLNYEQYF. The CDR3 nucleotides read TGTGCCTGGAGTGTCGGTTTGAATTACGAGCAGTACTTC. The whole variable domain, remainder taken from reference TRBV30 and TRBJ2-7, is SQTIHQWPATLVQPVGSPLSLECTVEGTSNPNLYWYRQAAGRGLQLLFYSVGIGQISSEVPQNLSASRPQDRQFILSSKKLLLSDSGFYLCAWSVGLNYEQYFGPGTRLTVT.

The chain combines TRBV11-3 with TRBJ2-3; TRBD2 aligns across 8 bases. This CDR3 has 16 amino acids. Losses at the gene ends were 5 bases for V and 2 bases for J; bases not matched to a gene: 9. From germline, CDR1 is SGHNT and CDR2 YENEEA. The CDR3 protein is CASSVRLAKDTDTQYF. CDR3 nucleotides: TGTGCCAGCAGCGTTAGACTAGCGAAAGACACAGATACGCAGTATTTT.

The chain combines TRBV5-4 with TRBJ2-3; D unresolved. This CDR3 spans 15 amino acids. Trimming removed 0 bases at V and 9 bases at J, with 17 bases between. The germline CDR1 and CDR2 sequences are SGHNT and YYREEE (reference sequence). Here the CDR3 reads CASSLGSLSAGTQYF. The CDR3 bases are TGTGCCAGCAGCTTGGGCTCCCTAAGTGCAGGAACGCAGTATTTT.

This clone occurred once. This chain joins TRBV6-1 and TRBJ2-7, with 9 bases lining up with TRBD1. The trim removed 1 base at V and 2 bases at J, leaving 6 bases unmatched. CDR3 length: 16 amino acids. Germline lookup yields CDR1 MNHNS and CDR2 SASEGT. DNA of the CDR3: TGTGCCAGCAGTGAAGTCGGGACAGGGCTCCCCTACGAGCAGTACTTC. Translating gives CASSEVGTGLPYEQYF.

The rearrangement joins TRBV6-1 to TRBJ2-5, with TRBD2 as a possible D gene (6 bases). The CDR3 is made up of 15 amino acids. V was trimmed by 10 bases and J by 0 bases, leaving 18 bases between them. The germline gives CDR1 MNHNS, CDR2 SASEGT. The CDR3 coding sequence is TGTGCCACTCAGGTCGGGGGTTGGTACCAAGAGACCCAGTACTTC. It yields the protein CATQVGGWYQETQYF.

CDR3 amino acids: CASSQVSGSGANVLTF. The CDR3 DNA reads as TGTGCCAGCAGTCAGGTCTCCGGCTCTGGGGCCAACGTCCTGACTTTC. V usage is TRBV27 and J usage is TRBJ2-6; D gene unclear. Deletions cut 5 bases from V and 0 bases from J, with 11 bases between. The germline V gene encodes CDR1 MNHEY and CDR2 SMNVEV (reference sequence). The CDR3 totals 16 residues.

This clone was detected once. The chain combines TRBV5-1 with TRBJ1-4; the match to TRBD1 covers 9 bases. This CDR3 is 15 amino acids long. Trimming at V came to 3 bases and at J to 7 bases, leaving 7 bases not matched to a gene. CDR1 and CDR2 from the germline V gene are SGHRS and YFSETQ. CDR3 DNA sequence: TGCGCCAGCAGCTCATCCGGGACAGGGAGTGAAAAACTGTTTTTT. Translated: CASSSSGTGSEKLFF. The full variable domain, in which reference TRBV5-1 and TRBJ1-4 provide the parts outside the CDR3, is KAGVTQTPRYLIKTRGQQVTLSCSPISGHRSVSWYQQTPGQGLQFLFEYFSETQRNKGNFPGRFSGRQFSNSRSEMNVSTLELGDSALYLCASSSSGTGSEKLFFGSGTQLSVL.

The CDR3 reads CATTRDRDYEQYF. As DNA, the CDR3 is TGTGCCACCACCAGGGACAGAGACTACGAGCAGTACTTC. The chain couples TRBV2 to TRBJ2-7, with 7 bases lining up with TRBD1. The CDR3 is made up of 13 amino acids. CDR1 SNHLY and CDR2 FYNNEI come from the germline V gene. V lost 10 bases to trimming and J lost 3 bases; unmatched junction nucleotides: 9.

The rearrangement uses TRBV28 and TRBJ1-5; D gene unclear. This CDR3 contains 17 residues. The germline V and J ends were trimmed by 4 bases and 1 base, with 17 bases remaining between them. CDR1 is MDHEN, CDR2 SYDVKM, per germline. The CDR3 coding sequence is TGTGCCAGCAGTTCCGGGGAAGGGCTTGGGAGCAATCAGCCCCAGCATTTT. Protein sequence: CASSSGEGLGSNQPQHF.

J is TRBJ1-1 and V is TRBV27; 7 bases are a match to TRBD1. This CDR3 contains 12 residues. Per the germline V gene, CDR1 is MNHEY and CDR2 is SMNVEV (reference sequence). Trimming cost V 6 bases and J 6 bases; bases outside gene matches: 4. CDR3 DNA sequence: TGTGCCAGCAGAACTCAGGGGGCTGAAGCTTTCTTT. Its protein is CASRTQGAEAFF.

V gene TRBV5-5 combines with J gene TRBJ2-1; 7 nucleotides agree with TRBD2. This CDR3 has 15 residues. Trimming at V came to 2 bases and at J to 7 bases, leaving 9 bases not matched to a gene. CDR1 and CDR2 (germline): SGHKS, YYEKEE (reference sequence). CDR3 loop: CASSLTSAPLNEQFF. The CDR3 DNA reads as TGTGCCAGCAGCTTAACTAGCGCTCCCTTGAATGAGCAGTTCTTC.

A remark on this clone: Compared with germline, one end of the junction differs, possibly owing to a read error. The CDR3 loop is CASSYLRAGVGERFF. CDR3 DNA sequence: TGTGCCAGCAGTTACCTCCGGGCGGGGGTAGGTGAGCGGTTCTTC. This rearrangement joins TRBV6-5 to TRBJ2-1, with 7 nucleotides matching TRBD2. The V gene's germline CDR1 is MNHEY and CDR2 SVGAGI. The CDR3 length is 15 residues.

V is TRBV9 and J is TRBJ2-7; D may be TRBD2 (5 bases). Germline V gene data show CDR1 as SGDLS and CDR2 as YYNGEE. The germline V and J ends were trimmed by 7 bases and 0 bases, with 8 bases remaining between them. The length of the CDR3 is 12 residues. CDR3 sequence reads: CASAGYSYEQYF. In DNA, the CDR3 is TGTGCCAGCGCGGGCTACTCCTACGAGCAGTACTTC.

This chain joins TRBV2 and TRBJ2-1; D perhaps matches TRBD1 (5 bases). Germline values: CDR1 SNHLY, CDR2 FYNNEI. The CDR3 extends over 16 amino acids. Trimming stripped 1 base from V and 7 bases from J, with 17 bases between. The DNA of the CDR3 is TGTGCCAGCAGTGAAGTAGGGCAAGGGCCAGGGAATGAGCAGTTCTTC. Translated, it gives CASSEVGQGPGNEQFF.

V is TRBV9 and J is TRBJ2-1; D is unclear. Germline CDR1 SGDLS, CDR2 YYNGEE. With 0 bases removed from V and 3 bases from J, the gap between germline ends came to 4 bases. The CDR3 totals 13 residues. CDR3: CASSVALYNEQFF. The CDR3 nucleotides are TGTGCCAGCAGCGTAGCCCTCTACAATGAGCAGTTCTTC.

On this clone itself: The junction departs from germline at one end; a sequencing error may be responsible. V is TRBV5-1 and J is TRBJ2-1, with TRBD2 matching over 7 bases. Per germline, CDR1 SGHRS and CDR2 YFSETQ. The CDR3 consists of 11 residues. The CDR3 DNA reads as TGCGCCAGCAGTGGGCCGGGGGGAAGGGTCTTC. It codes for CASSGPGGRVF.

To note about this clone: Within the sample, other DNA sequences also encode this same CDR3. The genes are TRBV9 and TRBJ2-5; 9 bases agree with TRBD2. CDR1 and CDR2 from the germline V gene are SGDLS and YYNGEE. This CDR3 contains 15 residues. Unmatched junction bases numbered 12, after V lost 7 bases and J lost 5 bases. CDR3 residues: CASSKLAGGLETQYF. In nucleotides, the CDR3 is TGTGCCAGCTCCAAACTGGCGGGAGGGTTGGAGACCCAGTACTTC.

The chain uses TRBV29-1 and TRBJ2-5, with 15 bases that match TRBD2. The better agreement between TRBJ2-7 and the DNA end casts doubt on the J call. Per the germline V gene, CDR1 is SQVTM and CDR2 is ANQGSEA. CDR3 length equals 22 residues. This chain's CDR3 is CSVVVARRGPGLAGGMDYEQYF. CDR3 nucleotides: TGCAGCGTTGTTGTTGCACGCCGGGGGCCGGGACTAGCGGGAGGAATGGACTACGAGCAGTACTTC.

In its sample, this clone was seen a few times. The V call is TRBV4-2, the J call TRBJ2-5, with 10 bases matching TRBD1. The J call may be incorrect, as the DNA end agrees better with TRBJ2-7. Germline-derived CDR1 and CDR2 are LGHNA and YNFKEQ. This CDR3 has 15 residues. The CDR3 DNA sequence: TGTGCCAGCAGCATGCGCGGGACAGGGGCCTACGAGCAGTACTTC. Translating gives CASSMRGTGAYEQYF.

This clone was observed a handful of times. The rearrangement links TRBV4-3 to TRBJ2-3; D might be TRBD2 (6 bases). V lost 0 bases and J lost 4, with 23 bases in between. CDR3 length equals 19 residues. Germline V gene sequence: CDR1 LGHNA, CDR2 YSLEER. The chain's CDR3 is CASSQDWAGTASVPDTQYF. DNA for the CDR3: TGCGCCAGCAGCCAAGATTGGGCCGGGACTGCCTCCGTCCCAGATACGCAGTATTTT.

As concerns this clone: This sample includes further DNA sequences coding for the same CDR3. The chain has TRBV28 and TRBJ2-7; D remains unclear. V lost 2 bases and J 3 bases, leaving 2 bases between the germline ends. The CDR3 has 11 residues. Germline CDR1 and CDR2: MDHEN and SYDVKM. The CDR3: CASSLLYEQYF. CDR3 nucleotide sequence: TGTGCCAGCAGTTTACTCTACGAGCAGTACTTC.

V gene TRBV10-1 combines with J gene TRBJ2-1; 9 nucleotides match TRBD2. The CDR3 extends over 14 amino acids. Per the germline V gene, CDR1 is WNHNN and CDR2 is SYGVQD (reference sequence). Here the CDR3 reads CATGPSGTVNEQFF. DNA for the CDR3: TGCGCGACGGGCCCTAGCGGGACCGTCAATGAGCAGTTCTTC.

The CDR3: CASSAGTAPSTDTQYF. CDR3 coding DNA: TGTGCCAGCAGCGCGGGGACAGCACCTAGCACAGATACGCAGTATTTT. This chain uses TRBV9 with TRBJ2-3, with 7 bases aligning to TRBD1. Germline values: CDR1 SGDLS, CDR2 YYNGEE. Trimming took 3 bases from V and 0 from J; bases not matched to a gene: 7. CDR3 size: 16 residues. Using reference TRBV9 and TRBJ2-3 for the parts outside the CDR3, the full variable domain is DSGVTQTPKHLITATGQRVTLRCSPRSGDLSVYWYQQSLDQGLQFLIQYYNGEERAKGNILERFSAQQFPDLHSELNLSSLELGDSALYFCASSAGTAPSTDTQYFGPGTRLTVL.

The CDR3 nucleotides read TGTGCCAGCAGTTTAGGTCTAGCGGGAGACAATGAGCAGTTCTTC. This gives the protein CASSLGLAGDNEQFF. The chain recombines TRBV27 with TRBJ2-1; 10 bases are shared with TRBD2. Per germline, CDR1 MNHEY and CDR2 SMNVEV (reference sequence). The J segment lost 5 bases and the V segment lost 2 bases, leaving 3 bases of the junction unmatched. CDR3 length: 15 residues.